These 25 T cell receptor beta chains share one sample of origin, sequenced in a study of blood T cell repertoires in COVID-19 (dated by TCRdb to about 2020). Library preparation used the immunoSEQ multiplex PCR assay. As stored in TCRdb, this immuneACCESS dataset retains in-frame rearrangements with V and J assigned. A fraction of the clones does not appear; measured against another copy, unresolved V genes explain less than half of the discrepancy, and the remainder lacks a known reason. The sample table lists 200,000 to 250,000 clones, 65% to 90% of them with a count of one. The top ten clonotypes cover around 9.5% of the sample. The sample consisted of peripheral blood. These receptors all come from a man aged 45-60 years with active or convalescent COVID-19.

V usage is TRBV15 and J usage is TRBJ2-1, with a possible D match to TRBD2 (7 bases). From germline, CDR1 is LNHNV and CDR2 YYDKDF (reference sequence). Trimming removed 2 bases from V and 2 bases from J, with 16 bases in between. This CDR3 comprises 17 residues. CDR3 sequence reads: CATSRPGGGLTYNEQFF. CDR3 nucleotides: TGTGCCACCAGCAGACCTGGGGGGGGCCTAACCTACAATGAGCAGTTCTTC.

The chain has TRBV28 and TRBJ2-7; D not certain. Germline lookup yields CDR1 MDHEN and CDR2 SYDVKM. The CDR3 contains 14 residues. V was clipped by 7 bases and J by 2 bases, with 15 bases between them. CDR3 sequence: CASKSSGSPYEQYF. In nucleotides, the CDR3 is TGTGCCAGCAAATCTTCGGGTTCCCCCTACGAGCAGTACTTC.

This clone was seen once. The chain couples TRBV11-3 to TRBJ2-5; TRBD2 might be the D (5 bases). V shed 5 bases and J shed 4 bases, with 11 bases lying between them. CDR1 and CDR2 from the germline V gene are SGHNT and YENEEA. The CDR3 spans 13 residues. CDR3 nucleotides: TGTGCCAGCAGCCTCGGGAATTCAGAGACCCAGTACTTC. Protein sequence: CASSLGNSETQYF.

This clone appeared a few times. This chain connects TRBV7-2 to TRBJ2-7; possibly TRBD1 for D (6 bases). Trimming removed 2 bases from V and 3 bases from J, with 20 bases in between. The CDR3 covers 17 residues. In germline, CDR1 is SGHTA, CDR2 FQGNSA. The CDR3 spells CASSLTLRVGQYYEQYF. CDR3 DNA: TGTGCCAGCAGCTTAACCTTAAGAGTCGGACAGTACTACGAGCAGTACTTC.

The CDR3, as DNA: TGTGCCAGCAGGGGGACGACAGGGGGCTACGAGCAGTACTTC. As protein: CASRGTTGGYEQYF. The chain uses TRBV2 and TRBJ2-7; TRBD1 agrees at 9 bases. The CDR3 length is 14 residues. Germline lookup yields CDR1 SNHLY and CDR2 FYNNEI. J was trimmed by 3 bases and V by 6 bases; bases with no gene match: 6.

V and J are TRBV18 and TRBJ1-1; 8 bases line up with TRBD1. The CDR3 covers 13 residues. Germline CDR1 is KGHSH and CDR2 is LQKENI. The V segment lost 3 bases and the J segment 8 bases; nucleotides outside the gene matches: 5. CDR3 in amino acids: CASSPGTGWEAFF. In DNA form, the CDR3 reads TGTGCCAGCTCACCGGGGACAGGATGGGAAGCTTTCTTT.

The rearrangement uses TRBV5-6 and TRBJ1-1; D gene ambiguous. The V gene's germline CDR1 is SGHDT and CDR2 YYEEEE. V was shortened by 0 bases and J by 0 bases, with 6 bases between the two germline ends. This CDR3 has 14 residues. The chain's CDR3 is CASSLVAVNTEAFF. The DNA for the CDR3 is TGTGCCAGCAGCTTGGTGGCGGTGAACACTGAAGCTTTCTTT. Based on the CDR3 plus reference TRBV5-6 and TRBJ1-1, the full variable domain is DAGVTQSPTHLIKTRGQQVTLRCSPKSGHDTVSWYQQALGQGPQFIFQYYEEEERQRGNFPDRFSGHQFPNYSSELNVNALLLGDSALYLCASSLVAVNTEAFFGQGTRLTVV.

The J gene is TRBJ1-4, the V gene TRBV5-4; 9 positions match TRBD1. The CDR3 extends over 15 amino acids. Unmatched junction bases numbered 11, after V lost 4 bases and J lost 10 bases. Germline V CDR1 and CDR2: SGHNT, YYREEE (reference sequence). The CDR3 loop is CASSKAGQGIGKLFF. CDR3 DNA: TGTGCCAGCAGCAAGGCGGGACAGGGTATAGGAAAACTGTTTTTT.

V is TRBV18 and J is TRBJ2-1; 12 nucleotides agree with TRBD2. The length of the CDR3 is 15 residues. Germline V gene data show CDR1 as KGHSH and CDR2 as LQKENI. V lost 2 bases to trimming and J lost 9 bases; unmatched junction nucleotides: 5. The CDR3 region is CASSPGLAGWGEQFF. The CDR3 DNA sequence: TGTGCCAGCTCACCAGGACTAGCGGGATGGGGTGAGCAGTTCTTC.

This sequence joins TRBV5-1 and TRBJ1-2; TRBD1 might be the D (5 bases). CDR1 SGHRS and CDR2 YFSETQ come from the germline V gene. CDR3 length equals 12 residues. Trimming removed 6 bases at V and 4 bases at J, with 10 bases between. The CDR3 DNA is TGCGCCAGCAAGGGGCCGTTCTATGGCTACACCTTC. Translation gives CASKGPFYGYTF.

This chain joins TRBV5-5 and TRBJ2-1, with D possibly matching TRBD1 (5 bases). The length of the CDR3 is 15 residues. Germline V CDR1 and CDR2: SGHKS, YYEKEE (reference sequence). Trimming pared 2 bases from V and 4 bases from J, leaving 13 bases between. In nucleotides, the CDR3 is TGTGCCAGCAGCTTACAGGCCCCAACTTACAATGAGCAGTTCTTC. Protein product: CASSLQAPTYNEQFF.

This chain joins TRBV4-1 and TRBJ2-1, with D maybe TRBD1 (6 bases). The germline V gene encodes CDR1 MGHRA and CDR2 YSYEKL. Trimming removed 5 bases from V and 2 bases from J, with 13 bases in between. The CDR3 sequence is 15 residues long. For the CDR3, the DNA is TGCGCCAGCAGCGTTCCGGGACAAACCTACAATGAGCAGTTCTTC. Translating it yields CASSVPGQTYNEQFF.

This sequence joins TRBV28 and TRBJ2-5; TRBD2 aligns across 11 bases. Per the germline V gene, CDR1 is MDHEN and CDR2 is SYDVKM. The CDR3 has 18 residues. J lost 1 base, V lost 6 bases, and 13 bases had no gene match. The CDR3 sequence is CASSPGVAGGWGQETQYF. The CDR3 nucleotides read TGTGCCAGCAGCCCCGGGGTAGCGGGAGGGTGGGGCCAAGAGACCCAGTACTTC.

CDR3 nucleotide sequence: TGTGCCAGCAGCCCTATAGCGGGAGCCAAAAACATTCAGTACTTC. It yields the protein CASSPIAGAKNIQYF. The chain is built from TRBV5-6 and TRBJ2-4; 7 bases are shared with TRBD2. Per the germline V gene, CDR1 is SGHDT and CDR2 is YYEEEE. V trimming: 4 bases; J trimming: 0 bases; junction bases outside the gene matches: 4. The CDR3 length is 15 residues.

The chain recombines TRBV18 with TRBJ1-2; tentative D call: TRBD1 (6 bases). Trimming stripped 3 bases from V and 3 bases from J, with 11 bases between. This CDR3 has 14 residues. Per germline, CDR1 KGHSH and CDR2 LQKENI. The CDR3 region is CASSPTQGDYGYTF. The CDR3 coding sequence is TGTGCCAGCTCACCGACACAGGGAGACTATGGCTACACCTTC.

This clone was detected only once. V and J are TRBV5-1 and TRBJ2-5; a possible D gene is TRBD1 (6 bases). Germline V CDR1 and CDR2: SGHRS, YFSETQ. Deletions cut 6 bases from V and 5 bases from J, with 17 bases between. CDR3 length: 14 amino acids. CDR3 residues: CASKTSDSAETQYF. CDR3 bases: TGCGCCAGCAAAACGTCGGACAGTGCGGAGACCCAGTACTTC.

The V gene is TRBV6-5, the J gene TRBJ1-2, with D perhaps TRBD1 (5 bases). Germline V CDR1 and CDR2: MNHEY, SVGAGI. This CDR3 is built from 15 residues. Trimming cost V 5 bases and J 6 bases, with 19 bases left between them. The CDR3 loop is CASSQLRPGYDGYTF. The CDR3 coding sequence is TGTGCCAGCAGTCAACTGAGGCCAGGGTATGATGGCTACACCTTC.

V gene TRBV28 combines with J gene TRBJ2-5; TRBD1 matches at 7 bases. The CDR3 runs to 15 residues. Germline CDR1 and CDR2: MDHEN and SYDVKM. J was trimmed by 1 base and V by 4 bases; bases with no gene match: 6. The CDR3 protein is CASSSYHRGQETQYF. DNA for the CDR3: TGTGCCAGCAGTTCCTACCACAGGGGCCAAGAGACCCAGTACTTC.

J is TRBJ2-7 and V is TRBV7-9, with TRBD2 matching 10 bases. CDR1 SEHNR and CDR2 FQNEAQ come from the germline V gene (reference sequence). With 6 bases clipped from V and 3 bases from J, the junction kept 2 bases outside the gene matches. CDR3 length equals 13 residues. CDR3 loop: CASSTSGNYEQYF. CDR3 sequence (DNA): TGTGCCAGCAGTACTAGCGGGAACTACGAGCAGTACTTC.

The chain uses TRBV7-8 and TRBJ2-1; the match to TRBD1 covers 7 bases. The CDR3 runs 13 residues. Germline V lookup: CDR1 SGHVS, CDR2 FQNEAQ. V was clipped by 2 bases and J by 6 bases; unmatched bases: 1. CDR3 sequence reads: CASSLSGGNEQFF. DNA for the CDR3: TGTGCCAGCAGCTTATCAGGGGGCAATGAGCAGTTCTTC. The variable domain in full, completed from reference TRBV7-8 and TRBJ2-1, reads GAGVSQSPRYKVAKRGQDVALRCDPISGHVSLFWYQQALGQGPEFLTYFQNEAQLDKSGLPSDRFFAERPEGSVSTLKIQRTQQEDSAVYLCASSLSGGNEQFFGPGTRLTVL.

As for this clone: This sample includes further DNA sequences coding for the same CDR3. The chain employs TRBV4-1 and TRBJ2-5, with a weak D call TRBD2 (6 bases). CDR1 MGHRA and CDR2 YSYEKL come from the germline V gene. The CDR3 spans 14 residues. V was clipped by 1 base and J by 4 bases, with 10 bases between them. The chain's CDR3 is CASSQVPGLETQYF. The CDR3 DNA sequence: TGCGCCAGCAGCCAAGTACCGGGACTAGAGACCCAGTACTTC.

This chain joins TRBV4-1 and TRBJ1-2; D is unresolved. CDR1 MGHRA and CDR2 YSYEKL come from the germline V gene. Trimming removed 0 bases at V and 5 bases at J, with 7 bases between. The CDR3 consists of 13 residues. This chain's CDR3 is CASSQDGRYGYTF. As DNA, the CDR3 is TGCGCCAGCAGCCAAGATGGGAGGTATGGCTACACCTTC.

The J gene is TRBJ1-2, the V gene TRBV29-1; 7 bases match TRBD1. V shed 5 bases, J shed 0 bases, and the junction held 3 bases outside the gene matches. Germline CDR1 is SQVTM and CDR2 is ANQGSEA. This CDR3 is built from 13 residues. The CDR3 DNA reads TGCAGCGTTCGGGACAGTCCTAACTATGGCTACACCTTC. Encoded protein: CSVRDSPNYGYTF. The variable domain in full, completed from reference TRBV29-1 and TRBJ1-2, reads SAVISQKPSRDICQRGTSLTIQCQVDSQVTMMFWYRQQPGQSLTLIATANQGSEATYESGFVIDKFPISRPNLTFSTLTVSNMSPEDSSIYLCSVRDSPNYGYTFGSGTRLTVV.

The chain is built from TRBV29-1 and TRBJ2-2; the D gene is possibly TRBD2 (6 bases). The CDR3 is made up of 14 amino acids. The V end lost 4 bases, the J end lost 1 base, and 10 bases lay between the germline ends. The germline gives CDR1 SQVTM, CDR2 ANQGSEA. CDR3 protein: CSVVGTLNTGELFF. The CDR3 DNA sequence: TGCAGCGTTGTGGGGACTTTGAACACCGGGGAGCTGTTTTTT.

The chain joins TRBV11-1 to TRBJ2-1; 11 nucleotides agree with TRBD2. The length of the CDR3 is 15 residues. The junction had 2 bases not matched to a gene; V was cut back by 0 bases and J by 7 bases. The germline CDR1 and CDR2 sequences are SGHAT and FQDESV (reference sequence). CDR3 region: CASSLATSGSNEQFF. The DNA of the CDR3 is TGTGCCAGCAGCTTAGCTACTAGCGGGAGTAATGAGCAGTTCTTC.